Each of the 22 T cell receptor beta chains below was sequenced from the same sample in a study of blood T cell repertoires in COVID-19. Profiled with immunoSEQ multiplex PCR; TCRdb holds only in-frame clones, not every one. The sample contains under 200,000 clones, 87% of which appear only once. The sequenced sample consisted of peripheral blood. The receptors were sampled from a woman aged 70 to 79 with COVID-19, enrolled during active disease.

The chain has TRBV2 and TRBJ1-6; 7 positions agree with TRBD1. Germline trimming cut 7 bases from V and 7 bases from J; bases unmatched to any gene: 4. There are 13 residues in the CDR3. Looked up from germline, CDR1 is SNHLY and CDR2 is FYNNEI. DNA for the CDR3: TGTGCCAGCAAGGGGACAGCAAATTCACCCCTCCACTTT. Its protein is CASKGTANSPLHF.

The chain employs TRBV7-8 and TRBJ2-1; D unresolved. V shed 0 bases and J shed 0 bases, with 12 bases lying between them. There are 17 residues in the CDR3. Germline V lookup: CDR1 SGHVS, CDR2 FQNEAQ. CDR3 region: CASSLAYGSSSYNEQFF. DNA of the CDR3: TGTGCCAGCAGCTTAGCGTACGGGTCTAGCTCCTACAATGAGCAGTTCTTC. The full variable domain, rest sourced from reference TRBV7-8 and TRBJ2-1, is GAGVSQSPRYKVAKRGQDVALRCDPISGHVSLFWYQQALGQGPEFLTYFQNEAQLDKSGLPSDRFFAERPEGSVSTLKIQRTQQEDSAVYLCASSLAYGSSSYNEQFFGPGTRLTVL.

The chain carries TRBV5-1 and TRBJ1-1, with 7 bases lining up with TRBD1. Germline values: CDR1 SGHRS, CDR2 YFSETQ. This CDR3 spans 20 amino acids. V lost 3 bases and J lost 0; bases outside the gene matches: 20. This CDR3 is CASSSYNTRDSFTMNTEAFF. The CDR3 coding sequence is TGCGCCAGCAGCTCTTACAACACCCGGGACAGCTTTACTATGAACACTGAAGCTTTCTTT.

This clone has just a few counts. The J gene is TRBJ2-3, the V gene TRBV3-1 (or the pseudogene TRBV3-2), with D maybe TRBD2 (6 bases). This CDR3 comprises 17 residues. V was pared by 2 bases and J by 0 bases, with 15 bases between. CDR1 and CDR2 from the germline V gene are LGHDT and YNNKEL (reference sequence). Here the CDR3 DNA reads TGTGCCAGCAGCCAACGGGGGACCAAACAAAGCACAGATACGCAGTATTTT. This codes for CASSQRGTKQSTDTQYF.

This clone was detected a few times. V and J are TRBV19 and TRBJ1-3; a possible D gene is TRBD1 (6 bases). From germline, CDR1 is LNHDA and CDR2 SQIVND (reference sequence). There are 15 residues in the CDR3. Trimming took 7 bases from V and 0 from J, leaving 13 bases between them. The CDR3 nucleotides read TGTGCCAGTATCCTGGACAGTTACTCTGGAAACACCATATATTTT. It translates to CASILDSYSGNTIYF.

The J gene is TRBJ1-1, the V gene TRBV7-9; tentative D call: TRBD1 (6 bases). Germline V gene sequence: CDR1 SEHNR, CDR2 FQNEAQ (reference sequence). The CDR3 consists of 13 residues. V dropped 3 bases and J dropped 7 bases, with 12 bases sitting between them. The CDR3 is CASSFGQPSEAFF. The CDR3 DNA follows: TGTGCCAGCAGCTTTGGACAGCCTAGTGAAGCTTTCTTT.

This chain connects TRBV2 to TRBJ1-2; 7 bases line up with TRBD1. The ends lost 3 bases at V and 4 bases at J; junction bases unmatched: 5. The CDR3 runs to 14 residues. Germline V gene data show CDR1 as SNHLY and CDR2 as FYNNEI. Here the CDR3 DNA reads TGTGCCAGCAGTGAGAGACAGGGACCCTATGGCTACACCTTC. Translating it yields CASSERQGPYGYTF.

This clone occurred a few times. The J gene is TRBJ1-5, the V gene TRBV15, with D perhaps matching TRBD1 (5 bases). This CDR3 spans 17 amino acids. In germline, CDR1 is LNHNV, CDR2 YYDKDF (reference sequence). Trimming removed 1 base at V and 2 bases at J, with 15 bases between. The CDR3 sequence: CATSRGSSGLGNQPQHF. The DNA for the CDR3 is TGTGCCACCAGCAGAGGATCGTCAGGGCTCGGCAATCAGCCCCAGCATTTT. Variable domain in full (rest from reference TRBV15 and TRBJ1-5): DAMVIQNPRYQVTQFGKPVTLSCSQTLNHNVMYWYQQKSSQAPKLLFHYYDKDFNNEADTPDNFQSRRPNTSFCFLDIRSPGLGDTAMYLCATSRGSSGLGNQPQHFGDGTRLSIL.

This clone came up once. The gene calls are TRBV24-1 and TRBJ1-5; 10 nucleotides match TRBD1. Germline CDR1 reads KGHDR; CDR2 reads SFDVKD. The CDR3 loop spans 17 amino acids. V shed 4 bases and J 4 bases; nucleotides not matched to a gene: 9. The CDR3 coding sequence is TGTGCCACCAGTGACGCGGGACAGGGGCGGGCGAATCAGCCCCAGCATTTT. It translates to CATSDAGQGRANQPQHF.

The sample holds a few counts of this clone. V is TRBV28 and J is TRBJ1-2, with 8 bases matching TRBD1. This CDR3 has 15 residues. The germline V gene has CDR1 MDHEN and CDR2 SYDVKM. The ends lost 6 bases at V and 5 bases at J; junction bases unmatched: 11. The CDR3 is CASSRTGQGDYGYTF. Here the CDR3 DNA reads TGTGCCAGCAGCAGAACCGGACAGGGTGATTATGGCTACACCTTC.

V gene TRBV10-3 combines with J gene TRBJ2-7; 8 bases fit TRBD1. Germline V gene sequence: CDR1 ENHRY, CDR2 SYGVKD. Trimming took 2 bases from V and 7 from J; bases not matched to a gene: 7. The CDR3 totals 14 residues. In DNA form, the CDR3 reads TGTGCCATCAGTGAGACCGGGGACAGGCGAGAGCAGTACTTC. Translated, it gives CAISETGDRREQYF.

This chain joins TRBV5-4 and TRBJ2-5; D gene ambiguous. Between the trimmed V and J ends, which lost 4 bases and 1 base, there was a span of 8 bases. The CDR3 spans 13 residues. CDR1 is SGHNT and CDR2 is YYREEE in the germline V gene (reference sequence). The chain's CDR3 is CASSLVSQETQYF. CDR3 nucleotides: TGTGCCAGCAGCCTAGTTAGCCAAGAGACCCAGTACTTC.

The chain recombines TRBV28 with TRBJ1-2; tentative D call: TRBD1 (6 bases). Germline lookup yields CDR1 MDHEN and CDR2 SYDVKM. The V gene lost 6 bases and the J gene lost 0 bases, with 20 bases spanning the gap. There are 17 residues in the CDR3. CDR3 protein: CASSHSGTGPTNYGYTF. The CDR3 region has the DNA TGTGCCAGCAGCCACTCCGGCACAGGGCCCACTAACTATGGCTACACCTTC.

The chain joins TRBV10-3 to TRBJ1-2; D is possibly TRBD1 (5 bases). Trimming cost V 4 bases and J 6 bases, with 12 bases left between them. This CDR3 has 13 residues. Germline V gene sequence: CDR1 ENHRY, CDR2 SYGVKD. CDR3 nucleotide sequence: TGTGCCATCAGTGGTGGGGGGGATCATGGCTACACCTTC. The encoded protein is CAISGGGDHGYTF.

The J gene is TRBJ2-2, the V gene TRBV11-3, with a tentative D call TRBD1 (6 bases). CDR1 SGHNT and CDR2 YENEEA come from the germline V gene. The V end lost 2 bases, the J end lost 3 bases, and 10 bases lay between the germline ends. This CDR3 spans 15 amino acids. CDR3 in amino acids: CASSLRAGDTGELFF. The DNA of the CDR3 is TGTGCCAGCAGCTTAAGGGCAGGGGACACCGGGGAGCTGTTTTTT.

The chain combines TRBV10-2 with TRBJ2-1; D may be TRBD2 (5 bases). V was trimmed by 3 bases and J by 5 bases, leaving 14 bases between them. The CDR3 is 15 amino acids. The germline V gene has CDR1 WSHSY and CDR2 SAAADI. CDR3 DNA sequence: TGCGCCAGCAGTGATAGGACTGGCTTACACAATGAGCAGTTCTTC. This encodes CASSDRTGLHNEQFF.

This CDR3 is CASSQNTGTGTEKLFF. CDR3 nucleotides: TGCGCCAGCAGCCAAAATACCGGGACAGGGACTGAAAAACTGTTTTTT. V usage is TRBV4-1 and J usage is TRBJ1-4; 9 positions match TRBD1. This CDR3 is 16 amino acids long. The junction had 8 bases not matched to a gene; V was cut back by 2 bases and J by 7 bases. Per germline, CDR1 MGHRA and CDR2 YSYEKL.

This chain's CDR3 is CASSSGPPGGELFF. CDR3 sequence (DNA): TGTGCCAGCAGCTCCGGCCCCCCGGGCGGGGAGCTGTTTTTT. The chain joins TRBV11-3 to TRBJ2-2; D is undetermined. CDR3 length: 14 amino acids. Trimming pared 4 bases from V and 7 bases from J, leaving 13 bases between. Per the germline V gene, CDR1 is SGHNT and CDR2 is YENEEA. Full variable domain (rest looked up from reference TRBV11-3 and TRBJ2-2): EAGVVQSPRYKIIEKKQPVAFWCNPISGHNTLYWYLQNLGQGPELLIRYENEEAVDDSQLPKDRFSAERLKGVDSTLKIQPAELGDSAVYLCASSSGPPGGELFFGEGSRLTVL.

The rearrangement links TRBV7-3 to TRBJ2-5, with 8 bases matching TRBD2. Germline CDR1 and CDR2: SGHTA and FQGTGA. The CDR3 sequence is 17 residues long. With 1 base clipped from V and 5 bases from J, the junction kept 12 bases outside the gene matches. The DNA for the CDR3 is TGTGCCAGCAGCTTAAGAGCGGGGGCCGCCGATGGGGAGACCCAGTACTTC. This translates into CASSLRAGAADGETQYF.

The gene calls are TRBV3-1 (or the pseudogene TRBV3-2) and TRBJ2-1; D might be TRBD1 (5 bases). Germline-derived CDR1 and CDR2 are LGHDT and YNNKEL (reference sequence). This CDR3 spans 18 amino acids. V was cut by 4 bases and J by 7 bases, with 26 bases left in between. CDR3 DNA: TGTGCCAGCAGCCCCATCAACAGGATTAACTTCCTTCAGAATGAGCAGTTCTTC. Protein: CASSPINRINFLQNEQFF.

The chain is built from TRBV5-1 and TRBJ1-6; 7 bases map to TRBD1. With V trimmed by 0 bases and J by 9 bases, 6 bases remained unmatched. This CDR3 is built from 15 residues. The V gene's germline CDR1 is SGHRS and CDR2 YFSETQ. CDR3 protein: CASSLVQGYGSPLHF. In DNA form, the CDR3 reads TGCGCCAGCAGCTTGGTACAGGGGTACGGTTCACCCCTCCACTTT.

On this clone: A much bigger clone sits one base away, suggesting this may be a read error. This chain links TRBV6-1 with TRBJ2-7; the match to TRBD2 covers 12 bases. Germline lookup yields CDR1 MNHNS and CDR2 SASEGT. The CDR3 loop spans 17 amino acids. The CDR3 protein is CASCEGASGGARDEQYF. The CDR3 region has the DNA TGTGCCAGCTGTGAAGGGGCTAGCGGGGGGGCTCGGGACGAGCAGTACTTC.